The present T cell receptor beta chain was sequenced within a study of neurological immune-mediated disorders. A 10-nucleotide random UMI tagged transcripts in template-switch 5'RACE cDNA synthesis. TCRdb reanalysed the 5' RACE reads using MiXCR and keeps one entry per CDR3 protein. The sample contains tens of thousands of distinct CDR3 sequences, approximately 4.2% of which appear only once. Trimming left V 2 bases short and J 6 bases short, with 19 bases between. This CDR3 has 16 amino acids. Germline CDR1 is MNHEY and CDR2 is SVGEGT. Study conclusions and caveats: When repertoires were grouped phylogenetically, those of 18 of 34 multiple sclerosis patients fell into one related-CDR3 cluster, a possible signature.

This clonotype was seen ten or more times. The antigen remains unidentified. The chain is built from TRBV6-2 or TRBV6-3 and TRBJ1-1; a possible D gene is TRBD1 (6 bases). The receptor was derived from a man aged 30 to 39 with multiple sclerosis. The sample taken for sequencing was PBMCs. The CDR3 protein is CASSYGGGHLASEAFF. Written as DNA, the CDR3 is TGTGCCAGCAGTTACGGGGGCGGGCATCTCGCATCTGAAGCTTTCTTT.